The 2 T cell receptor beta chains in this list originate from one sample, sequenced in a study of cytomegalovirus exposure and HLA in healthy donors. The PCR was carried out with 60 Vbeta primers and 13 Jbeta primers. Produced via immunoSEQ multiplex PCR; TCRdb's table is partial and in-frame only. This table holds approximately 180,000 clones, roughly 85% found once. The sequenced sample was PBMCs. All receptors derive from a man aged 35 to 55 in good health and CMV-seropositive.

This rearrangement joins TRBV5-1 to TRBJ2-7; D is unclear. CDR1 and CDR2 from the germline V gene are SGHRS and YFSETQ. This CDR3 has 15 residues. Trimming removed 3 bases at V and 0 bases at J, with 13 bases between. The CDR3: CASSSGNTFSYEQYF. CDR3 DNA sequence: TGCGCCAGCAGCTCCGGTAATACCTTCTCCTACGAGCAGTACTTC.

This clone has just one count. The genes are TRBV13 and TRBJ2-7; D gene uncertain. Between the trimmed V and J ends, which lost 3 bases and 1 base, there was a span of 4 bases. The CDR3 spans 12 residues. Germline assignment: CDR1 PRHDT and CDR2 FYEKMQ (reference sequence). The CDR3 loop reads CASSLTSYEQYF. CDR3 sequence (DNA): TGTGCCAGCAGCTTGACTTCCTACGAGCAGTACTTC.